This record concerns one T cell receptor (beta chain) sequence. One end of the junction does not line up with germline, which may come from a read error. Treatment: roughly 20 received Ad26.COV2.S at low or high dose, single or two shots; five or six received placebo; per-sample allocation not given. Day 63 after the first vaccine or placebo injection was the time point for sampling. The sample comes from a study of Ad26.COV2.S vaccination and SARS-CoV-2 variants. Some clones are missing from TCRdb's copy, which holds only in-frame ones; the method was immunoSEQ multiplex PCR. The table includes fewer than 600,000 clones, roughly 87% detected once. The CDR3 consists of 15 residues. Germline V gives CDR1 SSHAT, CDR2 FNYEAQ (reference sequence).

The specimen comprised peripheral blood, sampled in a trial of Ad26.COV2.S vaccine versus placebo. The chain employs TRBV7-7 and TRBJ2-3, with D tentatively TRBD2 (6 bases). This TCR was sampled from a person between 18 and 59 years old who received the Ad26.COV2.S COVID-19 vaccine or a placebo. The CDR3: CASSPGGASTDTQYF. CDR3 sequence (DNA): TGTGCTAGCAGCCCCGGAGGGGCAAGCACAGATACGCAGTATTTT.